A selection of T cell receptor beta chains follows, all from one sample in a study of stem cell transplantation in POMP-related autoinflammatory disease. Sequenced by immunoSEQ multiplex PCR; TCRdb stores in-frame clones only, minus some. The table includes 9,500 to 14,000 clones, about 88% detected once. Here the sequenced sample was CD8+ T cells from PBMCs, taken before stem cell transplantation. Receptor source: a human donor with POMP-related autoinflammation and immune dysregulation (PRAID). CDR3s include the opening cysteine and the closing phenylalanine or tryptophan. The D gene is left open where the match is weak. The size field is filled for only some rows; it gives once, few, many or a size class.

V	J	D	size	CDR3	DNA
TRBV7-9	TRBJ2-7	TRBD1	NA	CASSLAGQGVDYEQYF	TGTGCCAGCAGCTTAGCGGGACAGGGAGTCGACTACGAGCAGTACTTC
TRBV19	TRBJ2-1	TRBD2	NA	CASSFSGSFPLHNEQFF	TGTGCCAGTAGTTTTAGCGGGAGCTTCCCCCTCCACAATGAGCAGTTCTTC
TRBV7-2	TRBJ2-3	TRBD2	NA	CASSLGTSGHTDTQYF	TGTGCCAGCAGCTTAGGGACTAGCGGCCACACAGATACGCAGTATTTT
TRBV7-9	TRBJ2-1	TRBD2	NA	CASSLATSGLSYNEQFF	TGTGCCAGCAGCTTAGCGACTAGCGGGCTCTCCTACAATGAGCAGTTCTTC
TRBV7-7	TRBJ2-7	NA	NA	CASSLDTGPGYEQYF	TGTGCTAGCAGCTTAGACACAGGGCCCGGCTACGAGCAGTACTTC
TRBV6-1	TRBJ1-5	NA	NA	CASSEARTSYSNQPQHF	TGTGCCAGCAGTGAAGCGAGGACATCTTATAGCAATCAGCCCCAGCATTTT
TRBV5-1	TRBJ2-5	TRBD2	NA	CASSLNGGAGETQYF	TGCGCCAGCAGCTTAAACGGGGGGGCCGGAGAGACCCAGTACTTC
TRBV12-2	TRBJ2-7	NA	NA	CASRPGLAGGLSYEQYF	TGTGCAAGTCGCCCCGGACTAGCGGGAGGGCTCTCCTACGAGCAGTACTTC
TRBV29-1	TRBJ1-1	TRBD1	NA	CSHISGQVNTEAFF	TGCAGTCATATCTCGGGACAGGTAAACACTGAAGCTTTCTTT
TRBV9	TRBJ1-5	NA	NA	CASSATGYDNQPQHF	TGTGCCAGCAGCGCCACAGGGTATGACAATCAGCCCCAGCATTTT
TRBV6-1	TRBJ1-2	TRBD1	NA	CASRGGTGNYGYTF	TGTGCCAGCAGGGGGGGGACAGGGAACTATGGCTACACCTTC
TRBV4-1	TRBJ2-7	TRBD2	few	CASSHLTSGTYEQYF	TGCGCCAGCAGCCACCTGACTAGCGGGACCTACGAGCAGTACTTC
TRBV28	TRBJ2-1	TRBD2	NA	CASSGTSGGNEQFF	TGTGCCAGCTCTGGGACTAGCGGAGGAAATGAGCAGTTCTTC
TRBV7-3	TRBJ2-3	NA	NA	CASSPSSADTQYF	TGTGCCAGCAGCCCTAGCTCGGCAGATACGCAGTATTTT
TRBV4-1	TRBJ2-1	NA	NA	CASSQEGVPYNEQFF	TGCGCCAGCAGCCAAGAGGGGGTCCCATACAATGAGCAGTTCTTC
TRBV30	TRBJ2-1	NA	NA	CAWVGVSKRFAYNEQFF	TGTGCCTGGGTTGGGGTGTCAAAGCGCTTCGCCTACAATGAGCAGTTCTTC
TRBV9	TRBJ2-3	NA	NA	CASSNLSTDTQYF	TGTGCCAGCAGCAATCTTAGCACAGATACGCAGTATTTT
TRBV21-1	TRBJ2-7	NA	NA	CASTAGTGPYEQYF	TGTGCCAGCACCGCCGGGACAGGGCCCTACGAGCAGTACTTC
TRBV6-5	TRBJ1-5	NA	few	CASSYVGGSQPQHF	TGTGCCAGCAGTTACGTGGGGGGCAGCCAGCCCCAGCATTTT
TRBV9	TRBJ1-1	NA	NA	CASSSSDSQAFF	TGTGCCAGCAGCTCCTCGGACAGCCAAGCTTTCTTT
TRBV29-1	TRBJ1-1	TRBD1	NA	CSVEGTGVGWAFF	TGCAGCGTTGAAGGGACAGGGGTGGGTTGGGCTTTCTTT
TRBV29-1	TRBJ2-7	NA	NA	CSVEERRGAYEQYF	TGCAGCGTTGAAGAGCGCAGGGGTGCCTACGAGCAGTACTTC
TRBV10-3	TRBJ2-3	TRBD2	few	CAISESGGRTDTQYF	TGTGCCATCAGTGAGTCTGGCGGGAGGACAGATACGCAGTATTTT
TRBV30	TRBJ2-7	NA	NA	CAWSQGGGSYEQYF	TGTGCCTGGAGTCAGGGGGGGGGATCCTACGAGCAGTACTTC
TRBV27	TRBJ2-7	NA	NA	CASSLGQGWYEQYF	TGTGCCAGCAGCCTGGGGCAGGGGTGGTACGAGCAGTACTTC
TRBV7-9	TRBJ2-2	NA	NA	CASSLQPIELFF	TGTGCCAGCAGCCTTCAACCGATCGAGCTGTTTTTT
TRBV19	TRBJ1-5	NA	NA	CASSMWQVDQPQHF	TGTGCCAGTAGTATGTGGCAGGTGGATCAGCCCCAGCATTTT
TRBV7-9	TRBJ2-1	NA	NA	CASSLQRVEQFF	TGTGCCAGCAGCTTACAACGGGTCGAGCAGTTCTTC
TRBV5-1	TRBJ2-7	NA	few	CASSPPGRRYEQYF	TGCGCCAGCAGCCCTCCGGGACGGCGTTACGAGCAGTACTTC
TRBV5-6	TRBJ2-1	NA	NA	CASSLTGLDEQFF	TGTGCCAGCAGCTTGACAGGGCTCGATGAGCAGTTCTTC
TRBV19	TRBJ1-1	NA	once	CASSMFGRTEAFF	TGTGCCAGTAGTATGTTTGGGAGGACTGAAGCTTTCTTT
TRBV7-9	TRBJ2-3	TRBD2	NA	CASSLRLAGEGSTDTQYF	TGTGCCAGCAGCTTAAGGCTAGCGGGAGAAGGGAGCACAGATACGCAGTATTTT
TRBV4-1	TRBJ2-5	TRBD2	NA	CASSQVKSGGQETQYF	TGCGCCAGCAGCCAAGTCAAGTCGGGGGGACAAGAGACCCAGTACTTC
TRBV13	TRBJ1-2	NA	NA	CASSLGDNYGYTF	TGTGCCAGCAGCTTAGGGGACAACTATGGCTACACCTTC
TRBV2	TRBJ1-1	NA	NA	CASSQALDTEAFF	TGTGCCAGCAGTCAGGCCCTCGACACTGAAGCTTTCTTT
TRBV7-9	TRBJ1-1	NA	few	CASSSGQNEAFF	TGTGCCAGCAGCTCCGGACAAAATGAAGCTTTCTTT
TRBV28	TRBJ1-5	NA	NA	CASSLDISGNQPQHF	TGTGCCAGCAGCTTGGACATTTCCGGCAATCAGCCCCAGCATTTT
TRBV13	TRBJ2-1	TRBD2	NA	CASSESGGYNEQFF	TGTGCCAGCAGCGAGAGCGGGGGTTACAATGAGCAGTTCTTC
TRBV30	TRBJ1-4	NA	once	CAWSDYREKLFF	TGTGCCTGGAGTGATTATCGTGAAAAACTGTTTTTT
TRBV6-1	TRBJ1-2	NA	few	CASREFGPGGYTF	TGTGCCAGCAGGGAATTCGGCCCTGGTGGCTACACCTTC
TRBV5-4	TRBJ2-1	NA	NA	CASSLDWGPGRDEQFF	TGTGCCAGCAGCTTGGATTGGGGCCCCGGGCGAGATGAGCAGTTCTTC